The sequence of this T cell receptor (beta chain) was determined in a study of identical twins. General study findings and limits: There were fewer insertions in abundant cord blood beta clonotypes, but memory repertoires showed no such pattern.

This clonotype was observed a handful of times. Its antigen remains unknown. TCRdb reprocessed the 5' RACE reads with MiXCR, giving one entry per CDR3 protein. The repertoire consists of 240,000 or so distinct CDR3 sequences, with approximately 12% occurring once and the leading ten covering roughly 3.7%. Per the germline V gene, CDR1 is DFQATT and CDR2 is SNEGSKA (reference sequence). The CDR3 covers 15 residues. Trimming took off 0 bases at V and 5 bases at J, with 13 bases between the two ends. The sample also formed part of further work on yellow fever vaccine responses in identical twins.

The rearrangement joins TRBV20-1 to TRBJ1-4; maybe TRBD1 (5 bases). This TCR was recovered from a woman aged 18-30 years in good health. The sample taken for sequencing was memory (CD45RO+) T cells sorted from blood. This CDR3 reads CSARDRGGENEKLFF. CDR3 bases: TGCAGTGCTAGAGATCGGGGGGGAGAGAATGAAAAACTGTTTTTT.